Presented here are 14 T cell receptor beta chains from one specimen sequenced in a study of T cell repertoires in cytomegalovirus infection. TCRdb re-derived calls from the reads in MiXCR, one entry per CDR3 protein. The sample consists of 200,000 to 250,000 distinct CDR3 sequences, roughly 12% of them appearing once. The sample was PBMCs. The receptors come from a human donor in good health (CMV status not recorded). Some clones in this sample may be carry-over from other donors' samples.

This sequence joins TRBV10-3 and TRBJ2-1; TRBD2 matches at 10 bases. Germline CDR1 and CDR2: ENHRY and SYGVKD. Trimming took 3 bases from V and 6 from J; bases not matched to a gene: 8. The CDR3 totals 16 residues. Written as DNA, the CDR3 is TGTGCCATCAGTGATTCCGGGACTAGCGTTTTCAATGAGCAGTTCTTC. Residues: CAISDSGTSVFNEQFF.

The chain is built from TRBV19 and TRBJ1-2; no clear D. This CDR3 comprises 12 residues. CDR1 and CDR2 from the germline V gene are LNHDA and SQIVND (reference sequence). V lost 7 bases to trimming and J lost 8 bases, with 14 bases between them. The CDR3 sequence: CASKNTRGGYTF. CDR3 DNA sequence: TGTGCCAGTAAGAACACACGTGGCGGCTACACCTTC. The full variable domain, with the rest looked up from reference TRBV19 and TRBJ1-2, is DGGITQSPKYLFRKEGQNVTLSCEQNLNHDAMYWYRQDPGQGLRLIYYSQIVNDFQKGDIAEGYSVSREKKESFPLTVTSAQKNPTAFYLCASKNTRGGYTFGSGTRLTVV.

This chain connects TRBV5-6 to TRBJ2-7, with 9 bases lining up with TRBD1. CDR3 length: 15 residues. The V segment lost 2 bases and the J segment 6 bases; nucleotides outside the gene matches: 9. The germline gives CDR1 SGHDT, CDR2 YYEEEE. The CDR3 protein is CASSFGQGRESEQYF. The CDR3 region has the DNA TGTGCCAGCAGCTTCGGACAGGGGCGGGAGTCCGAGCAGTACTTC.

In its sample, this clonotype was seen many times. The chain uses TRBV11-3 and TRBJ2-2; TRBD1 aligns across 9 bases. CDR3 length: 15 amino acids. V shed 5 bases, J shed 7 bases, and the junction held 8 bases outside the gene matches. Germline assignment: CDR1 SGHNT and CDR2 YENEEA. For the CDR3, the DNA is TGTGCCAGCAGCCCCAGGACAGGGGATCACGGGGAGCTGTTTTTT. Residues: CASSPRTGDHGELFF.

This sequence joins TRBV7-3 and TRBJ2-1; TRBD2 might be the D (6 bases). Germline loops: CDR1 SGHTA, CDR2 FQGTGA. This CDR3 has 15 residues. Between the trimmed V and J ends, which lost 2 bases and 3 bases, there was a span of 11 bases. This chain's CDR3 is CASSLSAGYYNEQFF. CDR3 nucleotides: TGTGCCAGCAGCTTATCAGCGGGCTACTACAATGAGCAGTTCTTC.

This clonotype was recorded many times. CDR3 coding DNA: TGTGCCAGCAGCTTAGCGACTAGCGGGAGCGAGCAGTACTTC. It yields the protein CASSLATSGSEQYF. The rearrangement joins TRBV7-2 to TRBJ2-7; 12 bases align to TRBD2. In germline, CDR1 is SGHTA, CDR2 FQGNSA. The CDR3 is 14 amino acids. V lost 0 bases and J lost 6; bases outside the gene matches: 0. The variable domain in full, completed from reference TRBV7-2 and TRBJ2-7, reads GAGVSQSPSNKVTEKGKDVELRCDPISGHTALYWYRQSLGQGLEFLIYFQGNSAPDKSGLPSDRFSAERTGGSVSTLTIQRTQQEDSAVYLCASSLATSGSEQYFGPGTRLTVT.

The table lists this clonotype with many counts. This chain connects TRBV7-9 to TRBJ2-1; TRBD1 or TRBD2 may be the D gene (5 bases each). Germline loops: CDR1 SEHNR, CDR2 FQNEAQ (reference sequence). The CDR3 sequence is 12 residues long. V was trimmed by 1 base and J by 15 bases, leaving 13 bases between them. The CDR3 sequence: CASSLVTGLGFF. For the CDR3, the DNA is TGTGCCAGCAGCTTAGTTACGGGGCTGGGGTTCTTC.

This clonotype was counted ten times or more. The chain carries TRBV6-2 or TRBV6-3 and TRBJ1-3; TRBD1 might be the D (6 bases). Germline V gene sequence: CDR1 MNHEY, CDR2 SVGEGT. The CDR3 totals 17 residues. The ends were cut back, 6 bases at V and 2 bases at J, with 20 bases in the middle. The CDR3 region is CASSLRDPWGPGNTIYF. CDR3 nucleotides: TGTGCCAGCAGCCTCAGGGACCCCTGGGGGCCTGGAAACACCATATATTTT.

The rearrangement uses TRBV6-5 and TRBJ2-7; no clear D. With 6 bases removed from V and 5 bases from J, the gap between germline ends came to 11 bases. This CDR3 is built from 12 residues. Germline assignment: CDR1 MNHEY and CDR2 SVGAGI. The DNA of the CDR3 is TGTGCCAGCAGCCGACGGCCGGACGAGCAGTACTTC. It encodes CASSRRPDEQYF.

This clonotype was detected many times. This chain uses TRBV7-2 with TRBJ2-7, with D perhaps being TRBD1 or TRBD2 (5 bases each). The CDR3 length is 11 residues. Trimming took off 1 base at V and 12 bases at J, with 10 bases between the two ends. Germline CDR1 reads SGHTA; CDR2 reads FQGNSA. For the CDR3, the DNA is TGTGCCAGCAGCTTAGGGGACCTTCTGTACTTC. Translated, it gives CASSLGDLLYF.

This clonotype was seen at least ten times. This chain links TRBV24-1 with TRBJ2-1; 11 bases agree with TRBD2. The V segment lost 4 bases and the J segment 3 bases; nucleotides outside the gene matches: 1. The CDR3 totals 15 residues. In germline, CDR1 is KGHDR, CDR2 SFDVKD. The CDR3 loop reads CATSEGTSGYNEQFF. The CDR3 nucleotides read TGTGCCACCAGTGAAGGGACTAGCGGCTACAATGAGCAGTTCTTC.

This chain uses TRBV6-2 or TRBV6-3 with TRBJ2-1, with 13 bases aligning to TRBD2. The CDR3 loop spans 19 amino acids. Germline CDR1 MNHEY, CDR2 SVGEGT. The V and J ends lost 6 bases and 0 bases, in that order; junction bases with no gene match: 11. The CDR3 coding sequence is TGTGCCAGCAGAAACGGACTAGCGGGAGAACGTCCCTCCTACAATGAGCAGTTCTTC. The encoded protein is CASRNGLAGERPSYNEQFF.

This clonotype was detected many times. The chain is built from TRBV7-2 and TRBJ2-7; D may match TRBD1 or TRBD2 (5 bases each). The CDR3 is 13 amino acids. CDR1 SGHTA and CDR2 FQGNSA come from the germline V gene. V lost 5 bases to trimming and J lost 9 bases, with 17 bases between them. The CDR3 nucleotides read TGTGCCAGCAGCCCATGGGACGGAGCGGCGCAGTACTTC. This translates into CASSPWDGAAQYF.

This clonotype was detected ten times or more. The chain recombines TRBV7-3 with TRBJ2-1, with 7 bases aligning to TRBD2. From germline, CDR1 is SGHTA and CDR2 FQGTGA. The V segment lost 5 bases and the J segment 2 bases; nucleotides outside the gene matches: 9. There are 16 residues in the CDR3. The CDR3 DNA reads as TGTGCCAGCAGCCTCCCCGGGGAGGGCACCTACAATGAGCAGTTCTTC. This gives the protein CASSLPGEGTYNEQFF.